These T cell receptor beta chains were read from a single sample in a study of Graves' ophthalmopathy and Graves' hyperthyroidism. TCRdb passed the multiplex PCR reads through MiXCR, listing each CDR3 protein once. The sample comprises about 660,000 distinct CDR3 sequences, roughly two fifths of which are singletons, and over 2.5% rests with the top ten. Sequenced: peripheral blood. These receptors all come from an adult man with Graves' ophthalmopathy. The CDR3 runs from the conserved cysteine through the conserved F or W. A D gene is named only where the DNA matches it firmly. Rows give clone size only sometimes, using once, few, many, or a class for an expanded clone.

J gene | V gene | D gene | clone size | CDR3 protein | CDR3 DNA
TRBJ2-2 | TRBV2 | TRBD1 | . | CASSATGGQQNTGELFF | TGTGCCAGCAGTGCCACAGGGGGACAGCAGAACACCGGGGAGCTGTTTTTT
TRBJ2-7 | TRBV11-2 | . | . | CASSEGGIYEQYF | TGTGCCAGCAGCGAGGGGGGAATCTACGAGCAGTACTTC
TRBJ2-7 | TRBV2 | TRBD1 | once | CASVKPGQTPYEQYF | TGTGCCAGCGTAAAGCCGGGACAGACTCCCTACGAGCAGTACTTC
TRBJ1-2 | TRBV7-9 | . | . | CASSPSGPRSNYGYTF | TGTGCCAGCAGCCCTAGTGGACCCAGATCCAACTATGGCTACACCTTC
TRBJ2-5 | TRBV7-6 | TRBD1 | . | CASSPRDRGDLETQYF | TGTGCCAGCTCACCACGGGACAGGGGTGATCTCGAGACCCAGTACTTC
TRBJ2-3 | TRBV2 | TRBD1 | . | CASSSQGIGTDTQYF | TGTGCCAGCAGTTCACAGGGGATCGGGACAGATACGCAGTATTTT
TRBJ1-3 | TRBV29-1 | . | many | CSVLGPGNTIYF | TGCAGCGTTCTGGGGCCTGGAAACACCATATATTTT
TRBJ2-1 | TRBV7-9 | TRBD2 | . | CASSSTLAGGNNEQFF | TGTGCCAGCAGCTCAACGCTGGCGGGGGGCAACAATGAGCAGTTCTTC
TRBJ1-2 | TRBV18 | . | . | CASSQTTNYGYTF | TGTGCCAGCTCACAAACAACAAACTATGGCTACACCTTC
TRBJ1-5 | TRBV5-6 | . | few | CASSFGAAPFNQPQHF | TGTGCCAGCAGCTTTGGGGCCGCCCCATTCAATCAGCCCCAGCATTTT
TRBJ1-1 | TRBV15 | . | many | CATSKTAAEAFF | TGTGCCACCAGCAAGACTGCCGCTGAAGCTTTCTTT
TRBJ2-7 | TRBV7-9 | TRBD1 | few | CASSTRQGNYEQYF | TGTGCCAGCAGCACCCGACAGGGGAATTACGAGCAGTACTTC
TRBJ1-1 | TRBV2 | TRBD1 | . | CASSRDRATMNTEAFF | TGTGCCAGCAGTCGGGACAGGGCGACAATGAACACTGAAGCTTTCTTT
TRBJ2-2 | TRBV10-2 | . | . | CASRAGYTGELFF | TGCGCCAGCAGGGCTGGTTACACCGGGGAGCTGTTTTTT
TRBJ2-7 | TRBV7-2 | TRBD2 | many | CASSPAAGGQPYEQYF | TGTGCCAGCAGCCCCGCGGCGGGAGGCCAACCCTACGAGCAGTACTTC
TRBJ2-2 | TRBV10-2 | TRBD1 | . | CASSEWQGAGELFF | TGCGCCAGCAGTGAGTGGCAGGGGGCCGGGGAGCTGTTTTTT